The T cell receptor beta chain described here comes from a study of a mutant IDH1 vaccine in newly diagnosed glioma. The time point: week 23, last vaccination. Doses consisted of 300 ug of mutant IDH1 20-mer peptide each, paired with topical imiquimod. The repertoire was sequenced with immunoSEQ multiplex PCR; TCRdb's copy has only in-frame clones and lacks some. The sample carries approximately 35,000 clones, around 87% recorded once. V gave up 7 bases and J gave up 2 bases; unmatched junction bases: 9. CDR3 length equals 15 residues. CDR1 is MGHDK and CDR2 is SYGVNS in the germline V gene. For this clone: Its cognate antigen is unknown.

The specimen was PBMCs, collected from a glioma patient whose treatment included an IDH1 peptide vaccine. This TCR came from a man between 40 and 49 years old with glioma. J is TRBJ2-7 and V is TRBV25-1, with 9 bases identical to TRBD2. The CDR3 coding sequence is TGTGCCAGCACTCCGAGGACTAGCGAGGCCTACGAGCAGTACTTC. Translation gives CASTPRTSEAYEQYF.